Following are 25 T cell receptor beta chains from one sample sequenced in a study of blood T cells in healthy people across ages. Primed by a sample-barcoded 5' primer and a J-beta primer mix, a second PCR proceeded for 7 to 11 cycles. TCRdb re-derived calls from the 5' RACE reads in MiXCR, one entry per CDR3 protein. The sample holds about 650,000 distinct CDR3 sequences; roughly 30% are singletons and the top ten take approximately 15%. The sequencing sample was made of blood. Every receptor here comes from a woman aged 80 or over in good health.

This clonotype was detected once. The chain joins TRBV6-1 to TRBJ2-4; the D gene is possibly TRBD2 (5 bases). TRBJ2-7 explains the end of the DNA better; the J call may be wrong. CDR3 length: 12 amino acids. Germline CDR1 MNHNS, CDR2 SASEGT. The CDR3 sequence: CASRRRRYEQYF. The CDR3, as DNA: TGTGCCAGCCGGCGACGGAGGTACGAGCAGTACTTC.

This clonotype appeared a few times. For the CDR3, the DNA is TGTGCCAGCAGAGACGACAGGGGAGGCGAAAAACTGTTTTTT. This sequence encodes CASRDDRGGEKLFF. The chain has TRBV2 and TRBJ1-4; 8 nucleotides match TRBD1. The V segment lost 6 bases and the J segment 8 bases; nucleotides outside the gene matches: 8. The CDR3 length is 14 residues. Germline CDR1 reads SNHLY; CDR2 reads FYNNEI.

This clonotype was seen many times. The chain recombines TRBV28 with TRBJ2-1; TRBD2 aligns across 16 bases. The germline gives CDR1 MDHEN, CDR2 SYDVKM. The V segment lost 5 bases and the J segment 9 bases; nucleotides outside the gene matches: 4. This CDR3 region has 15 residues. The CDR3 nucleotides read TGTGCCAGCAGTCAGGGACTAGCGGGGGGGCGTGAGCAGTTCTTC. This codes for CASSQGLAGGREQFF. Supplemented by reference TRBV28 and TRBJ2-1, the full variable domain reads DVKVTQSSRYLVKRTGEKVFLECVQDMDHENMFWYRQDPGLGLRLIYFSYDVKMKEKGDIPEGYSVSREKKERFSLILESASTNQTSMYLCASSQGLAGGREQFFGPGTRLTVL.

This clonotype has at least ten counts. The chain recombines TRBV13 with TRBJ2-5; 9 nucleotides line up with TRBD1. The CDR3 covers 15 residues. Germline-derived CDR1 and CDR2 are PRHDT and FYEKMQ (reference sequence). Unmatched junction bases numbered 5, after V lost 2 bases and J lost 4 bases. CDR3 sequence: CASSLSTGGLETQYF. DNA of the CDR3: TGTGCCAGCAGCTTATCAACAGGGGGCCTAGAGACCCAGTACTTC.

This clonotype was seen only a few times. The rearrangement links TRBV28 to TRBJ1-1; maybe TRBD1 (6 bases). CDR3 size: 15 residues. Germline-derived CDR1 and CDR2 are MDHEN and SYDVKM. Trimming removed 8 bases at V and 6 bases at J, with 22 bases between. The CDR3: CASHQQGNPSAEAFF. For the CDR3, the DNA is TGTGCCAGCCACCAACAGGGAAATCCTAGCGCTGAAGCTTTCTTT.

This clonotype was counted between two and nine times. The CDR3 reads CASSPGSYSNQPQHF. The CDR3, as DNA: TGTGCCAGCAGCCCGGGGAGCTATAGCAATCAGCCCCAGCATTTT. The chain joins TRBV7-2 to TRBJ1-5; no clear D gene. The CDR3 extends over 15 amino acids. Germline CDR1 and CDR2: SGHTA and FQGNSA. The V end lost 5 bases, the J end lost 0 bases, and 11 bases lay between the germline ends.

Turning to this clonotype: A much larger clone lies one base from this, so it may be a read error. This chain uses TRBV6-6 with TRBJ1-2; 8 positions match TRBD1. The CDR3 is made up of 17 amino acids. Germline loops: CDR1 MNHNY, CDR2 SVGAGI (reference sequence). In DNA form, the CDR3 reads TGTGCCTGCAGTTTTCCACGGGACAGGAGGGCTAACTATGGCTACACCTTC. This translates into CACSFPRDRRANYGYTF.

Many counts were recorded for this clonotype. V gene TRBV6-2 or TRBV6-3 combines with J gene TRBJ2-1; 12 nucleotides align to TRBD2. CDR1 is MNHEY and CDR2 is SVGEGT in the germline V gene. This CDR3 comprises 17 residues. With V trimmed by 2 bases and J by 3 bases, 5 bases remained unmatched. CDR3 bases: TGTGCCAGCAGTTACCGGACTAGCGGGGTCAACTACAATGAGCAGTTCTTC. Protein product: CASSYRTSGVNYNEQFF.

This clonotype was found many times. The genes are TRBV15 and TRBJ2-4, with D perhaps TRBD2 (6 bases). The CDR3 loop spans 15 amino acids. In germline, CDR1 is LNHNV, CDR2 YYDKDF (reference sequence). V was pared by 0 bases and J by 7 bases, with 13 bases between. CDR3 DNA sequence: TGTGCCACCAGCAGAGATCAAGCAGGAGGGAACATTCAGTACTTC. Translation gives CATSRDQAGGNIQYF.

The CDR3 loop reads CASSLADSEKLYF. CDR3 sequence (DNA): TGTGCCAGCAGCTTGGCAGATTCTGAAAAACTGTATTTT. The rearrangement uses TRBV13 and TRBJ2-3; D not certain. The germline CDR1 and CDR2 sequences are PRHDT and FYEKMQ (reference sequence). The CDR3 has 13 residues. Trimming took off 3 bases at V and 14 bases at J, with 18 bases between the two ends.

There are many counts of this clonotype. This chain uses TRBV2 with TRBJ2-3, with D hard to call. Germline V gives CDR1 SNHLY, CDR2 FYNNEI. The V end lost 6 bases, the J end lost 0 bases, and 10 bases lay between the germline ends. The CDR3 extends over 14 amino acids. The CDR3 region has the DNA TGTGCCAGCAGGCCCGATCAGAGCACAGATACGCAGTATTTT. Translation: CASRPDQSTDTQYF.

The chain links TRBV10-2 to TRBJ2-3, with a possible D match to TRBD2 (6 bases). The V and J ends lost 6 bases and 6 bases respectively, with 19 bases between them. This CDR3 has 15 amino acids. Germline lookup yields CDR1 WSHSY and CDR2 SAAADI. CDR3 bases: TGCGCCAGCAGGGCAGCGGAGGGGCCCGGGGATACGCAGTATTTT. Protein product: CASRAAEGPGDTQYF.

The chain links TRBV6-6 to TRBJ1-2; no reliable D call. This CDR3 is built from 16 residues. V lost 5 bases to trimming and J lost 0 bases, with 16 bases between them. From germline, CDR1 is MNHNY and CDR2 SVGAGI (reference sequence). CDR3: CASSTLGSRANYGYTF. DNA of the CDR3: TGTGCCAGCAGTACCCTGGGCAGCCGAGCTAACTATGGCTACACCTTC.

The V call is TRBV7-9, the J call TRBJ2-1, with D perhaps matching TRBD1 (5 bases). Between the trimmed V and J ends, which lost 0 bases and 4 bases, there was a span of 10 bases. Germline V gives CDR1 SEHNR, CDR2 FQNEAQ (reference sequence). CDR3 size: 15 residues. The CDR3 loop reads CASSLATGKYNEQFF. CDR3 nucleotide sequence: TGTGCCAGCAGCTTAGCTACAGGCAAGTACAATGAGCAGTTCTTC.

For this clonotype: A clone one base away is much larger, so this may be a read error. J is TRBJ1-6 and V is TRBV5-1; TRBD1 agrees at 8 bases. CDR3 size: 16 residues. Germline V gene data show CDR1 as SGHRS and CDR2 as YFSETQ. CDR3 in amino acids: CASSPDGQGGNPPLHF. CDR3 DNA: TGCGCCAGCAGCCCGGACGGACAGGGAGGTAATCCACCCCTCCACTTT.

This rearrangement joins TRBV7-2 to TRBJ1-2; 7 nucleotides match TRBD1. The CDR3 consists of 16 residues. From germline, CDR1 is SGHTA and CDR2 FQGNSA. J lost 0 bases, V lost 1 base, and 5 bases had no gene match. CDR3 bases: TGTGCCAGCAGCTTAGTGGGACAGAGCTCTAACTATGGCTACACCTTC. It specifies CASSLVGQSSNYGYTF.

About this clonotype itself: Relative to the germline gene, one junction end is altered; a read error may explain this. This chain uses TRBV10-3 with TRBJ1-2; 10 bases are a match to TRBD1. The germline V gene has CDR1 ENHRY and CDR2 SYGVKD. The CDR3 spans 16 residues. DNA of the CDR3: TGTGCCACCAGTGCGTCATCGGGACAGGGGACATATGGCTACACCTTC. Its protein is CATSASSGQGTYGYTF.

This clonotype appeared a few times. The chain carries TRBV27 and TRBJ2-3, with TRBD2 matching over 12 bases. Germline CDR1 is MNHEY and CDR2 is SMNVEV (reference sequence). The length of the CDR3 is 17 residues. V shed 3 bases, J shed 6 bases, and the junction held 10 bases outside the gene matches. CDR3 in DNA: TGTGCCAGCAGTTTGGTACTAGCGGGGGGCCGTGGGGATACGCAGTATTTT. Protein product: CASSLVLAGGRGDTQYF.

Concerning this clonotype: The junction departs from germline at one end; a sequencing error may be responsible. This rearrangement joins TRBV18 to TRBJ2-5; D gene uncertain. Germline loops: CDR1 KGHSH, CDR2 LQKENI. CDR3 length: 11 residues. CDR3 residues: CASSVQETRYF. The CDR3 DNA follows: TGTGCCAGCTCGGTCCAAGAGACCCGGTACTTC.

The chain employs TRBV6-5 and TRBJ2-5; 13 bases are shared with TRBD2. The CDR3 loop spans 19 amino acids. Trimming took 3 bases from V and 11 from J; bases not matched to a gene: 21. From germline, CDR1 is MNHEY and CDR2 SVGAGI. CDR3 region: CASSYRAYGTSGGEDEQYF. The CDR3 nucleotides are TGTGCCAGCAGTTATAGGGCGTATGGTACTAGCGGGGGGGAAGATGAGCAGTACTTC.

This clonotype has at least ten counts. The chain links TRBV5-1 to TRBJ1-5, with no clear D. The V end lost 2 bases, the J end lost 5 bases, and 8 bases lay between the germline ends. CDR3 length: 13 residues. Germline lookup yields CDR1 SGHRS and CDR2 YFSETQ. In DNA form, the CDR3 reads TGCGCCAGCAGCTTCGAGAGGGATCAGCCCCAGCATTTT. This encodes CASSFERDQPQHF.

At least ten counts were recorded for this clonotype. This rearrangement joins TRBV5-4 to TRBJ1-2, with 7 bases aligning to TRBD1. CDR1 and CDR2 from the germline V gene are SGHNT and YYREEE (reference sequence). The CDR3 has 14 amino acids. V gave up 3 bases and J gave up 5 bases; unmatched junction bases: 7. This CDR3 is CASSYGTVSYGYTF. The DNA for the CDR3 is TGTGCCAGCAGCTACGGGACAGTTTCTTATGGCTACACCTTC. The variable domain in full, with the rest retrieved from reference TRBV5-4 and TRBJ1-2, is ETGVTQSPTHLIKTRGQQVTLRCSSQSGHNTVSWYQQALGQGPQFIFQYYREEENGRGNFPPRFSGLQFPNYSSELNVNALELDDSALYLCASSYGTVSYGYTFGSGTRLTVV.

V gene TRBV15 combines with J gene TRBJ2-7; TRBD2 is a possible D gene (7 bases). CDR3 length: 13 amino acids. The germline V gene has CDR1 LNHNV and CDR2 YYDKDF (reference sequence). Trimming left V 0 bases short and J 11 bases short, with 14 bases between. The CDR3 spells CATSRDRGGPEYF. DNA of the CDR3: TGTGCCACCAGCAGAGATCGCGGGGGCCCGGAGTACTTC.

The chain joins TRBV7-6 to TRBJ1-1; D uncertain. The length of the CDR3 is 13 residues. V lost 2 bases, J lost 3 bases, and 7 bases lay in between. The germline V gene encodes CDR1 SGHVS and CDR2 FNYEAQ. The CDR3 is CASSLHQDTEAFF. The CDR3, as DNA: TGTGCCAGCAGCTTACACCAGGACACTGAAGCTTTCTTT.

This clonotype showed up just a few times. This chain links TRBV4-2 with TRBJ1-3, with 7 bases lining up with TRBD1. CDR1 and CDR2 from the germline V gene are LGHNA and YNFKEQ. V lost 0 bases, J lost 0 bases, and 5 bases stayed unmatched. The CDR3 extends over 17 amino acids. The CDR3 here is CASSQDTGQSSGNTIYF. The CDR3 nucleotides are TGTGCCAGCAGCCAAGATACGGGACAGAGCTCTGGAAACACCATATATTTT.